Presented here are 32 T cell receptor beta chains from one specimen sequenced in a study of early T cells in non-severe SARS-CoV-2 infection. TCRdb reprocessed the 5' RACE reads via MiXCR and lists one record per CDR3 protein. The data contain roughly 71,000 distinct CDR3 sequences, approximately 13% of them singletons. Specimen: whole blood. The receptors were sampled from an adult who was a healthcare worker with PCR-confirmed SARS-CoV-2 infection or an uninfected control (not recorded which).

This clonotype was seen only a few times. The J gene is TRBJ2-7, the V gene TRBV30, with TRBD1 matching over 7 bases. Per the germline V gene, CDR1 is GTSNPN and CDR2 is SVGIG (reference sequence). The length of the CDR3 is 15 residues. J lost 6 bases, V lost 3 bases, and 14 bases had no gene match. CDR3 bases: TGTGCCTGGAGCGGTAGGGACAGCCGAGGGTTCGAGCAGTACTTC. It encodes CAWSGRDSRGFEQYF.

The chain recombines TRBV4-1 with TRBJ1-1, with D possibly being TRBD1 (6 bases). This CDR3 is 17 amino acids long. Germline CDR1 and CDR2: MGHRA and YSYEKL. Trimming stripped 4 bases from V and 2 bases from J, with 20 bases between. Here the CDR3 reads CASSPWNMGAGNTEAFF. In DNA form, the CDR3 reads TGCGCCAGCAGCCCTTGGAATATGGGGGCGGGAAACACTGAAGCTTTCTTT.

This clonotype occurred a few times. The genes are TRBV7-3 and TRBJ2-3; no firm D call. The V end was cut by 3 bases, the J end by 0 bases, with 4 bases between. CDR3 size: 13 residues. From germline, CDR1 is SGHTA and CDR2 FQGTGA. Written as DNA, the CDR3 is TGTGCCAGCAGCTTGGAGAGCACAGATACGCAGTATTTT. This codes for CASSLESTDTQYF.

This clonotype was seen only a few times. The chain is built from TRBV4-1 and TRBJ2-1; 8 bases line up with TRBD1. This CDR3 contains 15 residues. V lost 4 bases to trimming and J lost 1 base; unmatched junction nucleotides: 3. Germline CDR1 is MGHRA and CDR2 is YSYEKL. The CDR3 loop reads CASSLDRDSYNEQFF. CDR3 nucleotides: TGCGCCAGCAGCCTGGACAGGGATTCCTACAATGAGCAGTTCTTC.

This clonotype was detected ten times or more. The genes are TRBV6-2 or TRBV6-3 and TRBJ2-1; D unclear. CDR1 is MNHEY, CDR2 SVGEGT, per germline. The CDR3 is 12 amino acids. V shed 7 bases and J shed 9 bases, with 13 bases lying between them. In nucleotides, the CDR3 is TGTGCCAGCACTGGGATGGGCAGTGAGCAGTTCTTC. It encodes CASTGMGSEQFF.

This clonotype was recorded at least ten times. V and J are TRBV7-6 and TRBJ1-2; the match to TRBD1 covers 7 bases. This CDR3 has 14 amino acids. Per the germline V gene, CDR1 is SGHVS and CDR2 is FNYEAQ. V shed 5 bases and J 3 bases; nucleotides not matched to a gene: 6. The CDR3 DNA is TGTGCCAGCAGCCGGTGGACAGGAGACTATGGCTACACCTTC. Residues: CASSRWTGDYGYTF.

This clonotype was observed many times. The chain is built from TRBV13 and TRBJ1-2; D may be TRBD1 (5 bases). The germline V gene encodes CDR1 PRHDT and CDR2 FYEKMQ (reference sequence). The CDR3 extends over 13 amino acids. V was cut by 0 bases and J by 10 bases, with 12 bases left in between. The DNA for the CDR3 is TGTGCCAGCAGCTTAGGGCAGGGTAATTCCTACACCTTC. It translates to CASSLGQGNSYTF.

This clonotype was found many times. This chain connects TRBV14 to TRBJ2-3; D is undetermined. The CDR3 extends over 15 amino acids. V gave up 6 bases and J gave up 0 bases, with 13 bases separating them. The germline V gene encodes CDR1 SGHDN and CDR2 FVKESK. Here the CDR3 DNA reads TGTGCCAGCAGTAAAAACAGCCATAGCACAGATACGCAGTATTTT. The encoded protein is CASSKNSHSTDTQYF.

The sample holds many counts of this clonotype. The genes are TRBV19 and TRBJ1-5; 10 bases match TRBD1. After removal of 5 bases from V and 6 bases from J, the junction contained 10 bases not matched to a gene. Germline V gene lookup returns CDR1 LNHDA and CDR2 SQIVND (reference sequence). The CDR3 contains 16 residues. CDR3 loop: CASSPPGTGVTQPQHF. CDR3 nucleotides: TGTGCCAGTAGTCCTCCCGGGACAGGGGTCACTCAGCCCCAGCATTTT.

The gene calls are TRBV12-3 or TRBV12-4 and TRBJ2-1, with a possible D match to TRBD2 (7 bases). V lost 10 bases to trimming and J lost 4 bases, with 20 bases between them. The CDR3 spans 15 residues. CDR3 region: CATRKGDSGYNEQFF. Here the CDR3 DNA reads TGTGCCACCCGCAAGGGGGATAGCGGGTACAATGAGCAGTTCTTC.

This clonotype has a count of ten or more. This chain connects TRBV19 to TRBJ2-2; 10 bases are a match to TRBD1. Germline CDR1 and CDR2: LNHDA and SQIVND (reference sequence). V lost 3 bases, J lost 0 bases, and 1 base stayed unmatched. This CDR3 contains 16 residues. This CDR3 is CASSIGQGANTGELFF. Here the CDR3 DNA reads TGTGCCAGTAGTATCGGACAGGGGGCGAACACCGGGGAGCTGTTTTTT.

In this sample, this clonotype turned up many times. The chain recombines TRBV5-4 with TRBJ1-2; 10 nucleotides agree with TRBD1. The CDR3 runs to 16 residues. The ends lost 1 base at V and 7 bases at J; junction bases unmatched: 10. Germline CDR1 reads SGHNT; CDR2 reads YYREEE (reference sequence). DNA of the CDR3: TGTGCCAGCAGCTTGTGGGACAGGGGACTGAGTCTTGGCTACACCTTC. Its protein product is CASSLWDRGLSLGYTF.

V is TRBV7-2 and J is TRBJ2-1; D unclear. Germline V gene data show CDR1 as SGHTA and CDR2 as FQGNSA. V lost 5 bases and J 6 bases, leaving 8 bases between the germline ends. This CDR3 spans 12 amino acids. DNA for the CDR3: TGTGCCAGCAGCCCACTTACCAATGAGCAGTTCTTC. Amino acids: CASSPLTNEQFF.

This clonotype appeared a few times. The rearrangement links TRBV7-9 to TRBJ2-1; tentatively, D is TRBD1 (6 bases). This CDR3 is built from 15 residues. V was clipped by 0 bases and J by 3 bases, with 9 bases between them. Germline CDR1 SEHNR, CDR2 FQNEAQ (reference sequence). CDR3 sequence reads: CASSLARGLYNEQFF. The CDR3 coding sequence is TGTGCCAGCAGCTTAGCCAGGGGTCTCTACAATGAGCAGTTCTTC.

The V and J genes are TRBV3-1 and TRBJ2-1, with D perhaps matching TRBD2 (7 bases). The germline V gene encodes CDR1 LGHDT and CDR2 YNNKEL (reference sequence). The CDR3 consists of 15 residues. Trimming pared 1 base from V and 8 bases from J, leaving 15 bases between. CDR3 coding DNA: TGTGCCAGCAGCCAAGTGGGGGGGCAGGCGGATGAGCAGTTCTTC. The encoded protein is CASSQVGGQADEQFF.

A few counts support this clonotype. The chain is built from TRBV7-3 and TRBJ1-1; D gene ambiguous. Per the germline V gene, CDR1 is SGHTA and CDR2 is FQGTGA. This CDR3 contains 12 residues. V was pared by 4 bases and J by 5 bases, with 8 bases between. Here the CDR3 reads CASSSTGTEAFF. CDR3 sequence (DNA): TGTGCCAGCAGCTCGACTGGGACTGAAGCTTTCTTT.

This clonotype was found a few times. The genes are TRBV21-1 and TRBJ2-3; no check of the table's D call, TRBD2, against the DNA was made. TRBV21-1 is a pseudogene. The CDR3 sequence is 16 residues long. Here the CDR3 reads CASSKNQREVPDTQYF. CDR3 nucleotides: TGTGCCAGCAGCAAAAATCAGCGGGAGGTTCCAGATACGCAGTATTTT.

The table lists this clonotype with a few counts. The chain combines TRBV5-1 with TRBJ1-1; 7 bases fit TRBD1. The germline gives CDR1 SGHRS, CDR2 YFSETQ. The CDR3 runs to 13 residues. J lost 4 bases, V lost 2 bases, and 2 bases had no gene match. The CDR3 spells CASSLTGATEAFF. The CDR3, as DNA: TGCGCCAGCAGCTTAACAGGGGCCACTGAAGCTTTCTTT.

This clonotype was picked up a small number of times. The chain links TRBV27 to TRBJ2-1; 8 nucleotides line up with TRBD1. Trimming at V came to 7 bases and at J to 2 bases, leaving 4 bases not matched to a gene. This CDR3 region has 14 residues. Germline CDR1 is MNHEY and CDR2 is SMNVEV (reference sequence). The CDR3 nucleotides read TGTGCCAGCAAGCCGGGACAGGCCTACAATGAGCAGTTCTTC. Protein: CASKPGQAYNEQFF.

This clonotype was counted a few times. The J gene is TRBJ1-1, the V gene TRBV5-1; unclear D gene. The CDR3 runs to 13 residues. Trimming removed 4 bases from V and 6 bases from J, with 13 bases in between. Germline V gene sequence: CDR1 SGHRS, CDR2 YFSETQ. CDR3 residues: CASSPDLLAEAFF. The CDR3 DNA follows: TGCGCCAGCAGCCCGGACCTCCTGGCTGAAGCTTTCTTT.

The chain is built from TRBV6-2 or TRBV6-3 and TRBJ2-1; TRBD2 matches at 11 bases. This CDR3 is built from 14 residues. Trimming at V came to 8 bases and at J to 7 bases, leaving 7 bases not matched to a gene. The germline gives CDR1 MNHEY, CDR2 SVGEGT. CDR3 loop: CASASSGRVNEQFF. The CDR3 nucleotides are TGTGCCAGCGCTAGTAGCGGGAGGGTAAATGAGCAGTTCTTC.

In its sample, this clonotype was seen many times. V and J are TRBV5-4 and TRBJ1-1; possibly TRBD1 for D (6 bases). The CDR3 extends over 13 amino acids. The V and J ends lost 4 bases and 3 bases respectively, with 10 bases between them. From germline, CDR1 is SGHNT and CDR2 YYREEE (reference sequence). The CDR3 spells CASSRNRDTEAFF. The CDR3 DNA sequence: TGTGCCAGCAGCAGAAACAGGGACACTGAAGCTTTCTTT. Combining the CDR3 with reference TRBV5-4 and TRBJ1-1 gives the whole variable domain ETGVTQSPTHLIKTRGQQVTLRCSSQSGHNTVSWYQQALGQGPQFIFQYYREEENGRGNFPPRFSGLQFPNYSSELNVNALELDDSALYLCASSRNRDTEAFFGQGTRLTVV.

This clonotype was seen more than once but under ten times. This rearrangement joins TRBV12-3 or TRBV12-4 to TRBJ1-5, with unresolved D. Trimming took 7 bases from V and 6 from J, leaving 13 bases between them. The CDR3 is 13 residues long. In nucleotides, the CDR3 is TGTGCCAGCACAGGCCAGCGCGGTCAGCCCCAGCATTTT. This encodes CASTGQRGQPQHF.

This clonotype was recorded at least ten times. The rearrangement links TRBV9 to TRBJ1-2, with 9 bases matching TRBD1. This CDR3 has 18 amino acids. V trimming: 1 base; J trimming: 3 bases; junction bases outside the gene matches: 13. Germline lookup yields CDR1 SGDLS and CDR2 YYNGEE. The CDR3 loop reads CASSVLPEQGARYYGYTF. CDR3 nucleotide sequence: TGTGCCAGCAGCGTACTCCCTGAACAGGGGGCGCGCTACTATGGCTACACCTTC.

The V and J genes are TRBV12-3 or TRBV12-4 and TRBJ1-1, with TRBD1 as a possible D gene (5 bases). This CDR3 spans 14 amino acids. Trimming pared 6 bases from V and 4 bases from J, leaving 15 bases between. The CDR3 loop reads CASSPRVGVTEAFF. DNA for the CDR3: TGTGCCAGCAGCCCCCGGGTAGGGGTCACTGAAGCTTTCTTT.

This clonotype has more than one count but fewer than ten. This chain uses TRBV20-1 with TRBJ2-7, with 8 positions matching TRBD1. The CDR3 spans 16 residues. The germline gives CDR1 DFQATT, CDR2 SNEGSKA (reference sequence). V was clipped by 0 bases and J by 3 bases; unmatched bases: 10. CDR3 sequence: CSARDQFRDRSYEQYF. The CDR3 DNA is TGCAGTGCTAGAGATCAATTCAGGGACAGGAGCTACGAGCAGTACTTC.

This clonotype was counted many times. The chain combines TRBV5-4 with TRBJ2-4; D is ambiguous. Germline CDR1 reads SGHNT; CDR2 reads YYREEE (reference sequence). Trimming took off 2 bases at V and 0 bases at J, with 12 bases between the two ends. The CDR3 is 16 residues long. CDR3 sequence reads: CASSLNLDIAKNIQYF. CDR3 bases: TGTGCCAGCAGCTTAAATCTAGACATAGCCAAAAACATTCAGTACTTC.

The chain is built from TRBV11-2 and TRBJ1-4, with D maybe TRBD1 (6 bases). Trimming removed 0 bases from V and 8 bases from J, with 13 bases in between. The CDR3 is 15 amino acids. Germline values: CDR1 SGHAT, CDR2 FQNNGV. The CDR3 coding sequence is TGTGCCAGCAGCTTAGATAACAGGGCGGGAGAAAAACTGTTTTTT. It is translated as CASSLDNRAGEKLFF.

This chain links TRBV29-1 with TRBJ2-1, with D perhaps TRBD1 (5 bases). This CDR3 contains 11 residues. V shed 6 bases and J shed 9 bases, with 12 bases lying between them. Per germline, CDR1 SQVTM and CDR2 ANQGSEA. The CDR3 reads CSVRTGPEQFF. The CDR3 region has the DNA TGCAGCGTGAGAACAGGCCCTGAGCAGTTCTTC.

This clonotype has ten or more counts. This chain joins TRBV11-3 and TRBJ2-7, with a tentative D call TRBD1 (6 bases). The CDR3 runs to 13 residues. Between the trimmed V and J ends, which lost 8 bases and 3 bases, there was a span of 14 bases. Germline V gene sequence: CDR1 SGHNT, CDR2 YENEEA. The DNA of the CDR3 is TGTGCCAGCCGTCCGGGACAAAGCTACGAGCAGTACTTC. Translated, it gives CASRPGQSYEQYF.

This clonotype was observed a handful of times. In DNA form, the CDR3 reads TGTGCCAGCAGTTCCCAGGGTGAGGCTCAGCCCCAGCATTTT. This gives the protein CASSSQGEAQPQHF. The rearrangement links TRBV6-6 to TRBJ1-5, with D possibly being TRBD1 (5 bases). The CDR3 has 14 amino acids. With 4 bases removed from V and 6 bases from J, the gap between germline ends came to 13 bases. Germline V gene data show CDR1 as MNHNY and CDR2 as SVGAGI (reference sequence).

This clonotype came up many times. The J gene is TRBJ2-2, the V gene TRBV6-2 or TRBV6-3; no clear D. The CDR3 covers 15 residues. Trimming removed 5 bases at V and 1 base at J, with 11 bases between. The germline V gene encodes CDR1 MNHEY and CDR2 SVGEGT. Here the CDR3 DNA reads TGTGCCAGCAGTCAAGGTCTTTGGAACACCGGGGAGCTGTTTTTT. Encoded protein: CASSQGLWNTGELFF.